This TCR beta chain was observed in a study of beta chain features in type 1 diabetes (dated by TCRdb to the late 2010s). At the level of the whole study: Mean age, gender distribution, total cell number and subset yield were not different between patients and healthy donors. Across all samples, about 110 million sorted cells were examined, and cell number per subset correlated strongly with RNA yield. The study compared TCRB repertoires of sorted circulating CD4+ T cell subsets between recently diagnosed type 1 diabetes patients and matched healthy donors. Regulatory and stem cell-like memory subsets were isolated from only 8 patients and about 8 healthy donors, whereas naive and central memory subsets came from all 30 or so donors. Results the study describes overall, beyond this receptor: Because the HLA sub-analyses included only small numbers of individuals, any influence of HLA type on TCRB rearrangement was left unresolved. Fewer insertions and more nucleotide deletions at VDJ recombination sites were observed in patients with type 1 diabetes, implying thymic rearrangement abnormalities. Because cDNA was sequenced instead of genomic DNA, highly expressing activated cells could be over-represented, though the groups showed no difference in activation or CD3 levels. The naive, central memory and regulatory TCRB repertoires appeared to resemble one another more closely among patients than among healthy donors. A moderate but significant shortening of TCRB CDR3 length was observed in type 1 diabetes patients in all four CD4+ subsets. Shorter templates might have been favored by PCR, but patient and control samples were amplified and corrected together, so both groups would have been affected equally by any skew.

All of the isolated RNA was reverse transcribed with the High Capacity cDNA Reverse Transcription Kit, so expressed TCRB transcripts were sequenced. Deep immunoSEQ sequencing was applied to naive, central memory and regulatory T cell samples, giving an average of roughly 3.5 million total reads per sample. After sorted cells were lysed in RLT buffer, RNA was extracted with DNase-treated RNeasy Micro or Mini kits, with the choice depending on cell number. Each cell subset was processed separately to prevent cross-contamination, with patient and healthy donor samples processed together. TCRB sequences were amplified from cDNA with the immunoSEQ multiplex PCR, producing 87-bp fragments spanning the CDR3 region. Sequencing of the amplicons was done on the Illumina HiSeq platform. The original pipeline was this. PCR bias was corrected computationally using synthetic template baselines, and reads within Hamming distance 2 were collapsed, with unmergeable singletons discarded. Reads were aligned against IMGT so that V, D and J genes, CDR3 length and insertions or deletions at six rearrangement sites could be assigned. Within each subset, clonotype counts were normalized to sorted cell number, and only after that were true diversity and Gini coefficients computed with the tcR R package. Repertoire sharing was quantified using the overlap coefficient calculated on TCRB nucleotide sequences. Out-of-frame TCRB sequences from naive cells were analyzed as a proxy for the pre-selection repertoire. Sourced from immuneACCESS, this table was stored by TCRdb with only in-frame sequences that have V and J called. A share of the clones is absent; for the studies checked, an unresolved V gene accounts for under half, and the remainder has no known explanation. V and J calls and clone size are given by that table; D and trimming were obtained from the DNA. For this sample the table gives roughly 380,000 clones, of which around a fifth were detected only once. Around 0.044% of the sample lies in the top ten.

In the case of this clone: No cognate antigen has been identified for it. One base away there is no much larger clone; base qualities are not given.

Each donor gave one peripheral blood draw, around 0.12 L on average, collected into heparinised tubes. A BD FACSAria II and a panel including CD45RO, CCR7, CD25, CD127, CD95 and CD27 were used to sort naive, central memory, regulatory and stem cell-like memory CD4+ T cells. A purity above 95% was achieved for all sorted populations. Right away, PBMCs were isolated by Lymphoprep density gradient centrifugation and were stained directly, with no culture step. So that batch effects would be minimized, each experiment stained and sorted samples in pairs, pairing one healthy donor with one patient. Unmatched junction bases come to 6, with V trimmed by 6 bases and J by 2 bases. In the germline V gene, CDR1 corresponds to LGHNA and CDR2 to YSLEER. From its cysteine to its phenylalanine, the CDR3 spans 14 amino acids. This entry keeps only the CDR3 DNA: 42 bases, framed from base 1.

The sequence joins TRBV4-3 to TRBJ1-1, and 7 junctional nucleotides match TRBD1. The TCR was taken from a young woman in good health. The sample comprised naive CD4+ T cells from blood. The sample's cell subset or site label, decoded: true naive CD4+ T cells. The CDR3 region reads CASSLDRLNTEAFF. In nucleotides, the sequence is TGCGCCAGCAGTCTGGACAGGTTAAACACTGAAGCTTTCTTT.